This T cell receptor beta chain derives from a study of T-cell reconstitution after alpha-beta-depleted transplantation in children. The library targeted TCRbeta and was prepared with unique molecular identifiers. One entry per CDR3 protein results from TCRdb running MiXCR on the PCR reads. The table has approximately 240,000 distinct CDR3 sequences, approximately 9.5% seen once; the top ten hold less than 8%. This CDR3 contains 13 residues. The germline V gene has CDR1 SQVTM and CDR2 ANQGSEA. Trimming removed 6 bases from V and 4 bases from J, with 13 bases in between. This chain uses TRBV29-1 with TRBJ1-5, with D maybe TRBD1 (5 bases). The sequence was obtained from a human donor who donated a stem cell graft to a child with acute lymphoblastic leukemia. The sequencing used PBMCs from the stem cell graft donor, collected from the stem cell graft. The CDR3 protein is CSVRDGGNQPQHF. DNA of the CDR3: TGCAGCGTGCGGGACGGAGGTAATCAGCCCCAGCATTTT.